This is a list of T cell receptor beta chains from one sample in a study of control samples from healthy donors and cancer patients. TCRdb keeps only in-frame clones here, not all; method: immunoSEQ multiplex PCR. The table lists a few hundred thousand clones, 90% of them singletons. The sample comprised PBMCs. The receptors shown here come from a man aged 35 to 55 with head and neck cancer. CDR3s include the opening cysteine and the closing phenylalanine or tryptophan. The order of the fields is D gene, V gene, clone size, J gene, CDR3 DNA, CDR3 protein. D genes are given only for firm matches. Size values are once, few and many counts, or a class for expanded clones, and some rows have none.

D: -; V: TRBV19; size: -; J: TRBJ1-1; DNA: TGTGCCAGTAGACTACAGGGGAACACTGAAGCTTTCTTT; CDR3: CASRLQGNTEAFF
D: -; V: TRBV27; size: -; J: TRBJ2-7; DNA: TGTGCCAGCAGTTTATCGATAGTTCTCAGTGGCTACGAGCAGTACTTC; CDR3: CASSLSIVLSGYEQYF
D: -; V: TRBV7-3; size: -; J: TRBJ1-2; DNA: TGTGCCAGCAGTCAACGAACTTGGGGGGTTCAGGAACAGGTGAAGAACCTTTATGGCTACACCTTC; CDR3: CASSQRTWGVQEQVKNLYGYTF
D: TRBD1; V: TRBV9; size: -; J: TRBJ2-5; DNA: TGTGCCAGCAGCCCCCCCCAGGGGGCGGAAGAGACCCAGTACTTC; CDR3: CASSPPQGAEETQYF
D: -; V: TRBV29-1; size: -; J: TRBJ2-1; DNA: TGCAGCGTTGCTAGACCAAATGAGCAGTTCTTC; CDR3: CSVARPNEQFF
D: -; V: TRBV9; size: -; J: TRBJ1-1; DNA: TGTGCCAGCAGCGGGGACACGGGTGGTGGCACTGAAGCTTTCTTT; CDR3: CASSGDTGGGTEAFF
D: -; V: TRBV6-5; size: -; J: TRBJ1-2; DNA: TGTGCCAGCGGATCCACTAACTATGGCTACACCTTC; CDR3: CASGSTNYGYTF
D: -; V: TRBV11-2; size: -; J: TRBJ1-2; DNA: TGTGCCAGCAGCGACGGGAGGAGGTCGCCCGGATTACTCTATGGCTACACCTTC; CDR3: CASSDGRRSPGLLYGYTF
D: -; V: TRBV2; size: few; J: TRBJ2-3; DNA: TGTGCCAGCAGCGCCTCGGATACGCAGTATTTT; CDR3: CASSASDTQYF
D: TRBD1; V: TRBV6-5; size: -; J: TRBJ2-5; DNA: TGTGCCAGCAGCGCTGACAGGGCGGGAGAGACCCAGTACTTC; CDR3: CASSADRAGETQYF
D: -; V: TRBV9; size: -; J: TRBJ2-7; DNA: TGTGCCAGCAGCGTAGCCCCGGGGGCCTACGAGCAGTACTTC; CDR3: CASSVAPGAYEQYF
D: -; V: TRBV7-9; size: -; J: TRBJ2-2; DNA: TGTGCCAGCAGCTCTAGGGGGTTTGCAGGGAACACCGGGGAGCTGTTTTTT; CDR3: CASSSRGFAGNTGELFF
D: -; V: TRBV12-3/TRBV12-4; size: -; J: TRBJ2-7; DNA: TGTGCCAGCAGTTTCAAGGGGGACGAGCAGTACTTC; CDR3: CASSFKGDEQYF
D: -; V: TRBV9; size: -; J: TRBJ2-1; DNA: TGTGCCAGCAGCCAGGTAGGTGGGTCCTACAATGAGCAGTTCTTC; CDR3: CASSQVGGSYNEQFF
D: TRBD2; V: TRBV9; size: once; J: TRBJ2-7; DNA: TGTGCCAGCAGTGCCGGAGGGACTAACTACGAGCAGTACTTC; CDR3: CASSAGGTNYEQYF
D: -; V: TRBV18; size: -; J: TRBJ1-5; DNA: TGTGCCAGCACCCCGGGAAGGACCATAAATCAGCCCCAGCATTTT; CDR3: CASTPGRTINQPQHF
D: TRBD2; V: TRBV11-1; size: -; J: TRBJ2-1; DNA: TGTGCCAGCACCCCCCAGCGGGGCAATGAGCAGTTCTTC; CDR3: CASTPQRGNEQFF
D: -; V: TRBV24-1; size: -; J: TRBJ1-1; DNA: TGTGCCACCAAGTTGAACACTGAAGCTTTCTTT; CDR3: CATKLNTEAFF
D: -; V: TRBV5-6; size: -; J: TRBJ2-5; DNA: TGTGCCAGCAGCTTGTCTGGGTTCCAAGAGACCCAGTACTTC; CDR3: CASSLSGFQETQYF
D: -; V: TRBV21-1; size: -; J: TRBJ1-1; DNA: TGTGCCAGCAGCAAAGGAGGAGCGGGGACAGGGACTGATAGAGCTTTCTTT; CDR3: CASSKGGAGTGTDRAFF
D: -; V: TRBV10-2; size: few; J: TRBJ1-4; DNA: TGCGCCAGCAGTCCTATACTAGCCGTTAATGAAAAACTGTTTTTT; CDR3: CASSPILAVNEKLFF
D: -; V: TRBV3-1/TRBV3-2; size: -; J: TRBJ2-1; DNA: TGTGCCAGCAGCTGGGTAGCGCTCGGCTCCTACAATGAGCAGTTCTTC; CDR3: CASSWVALGSYNEQFF
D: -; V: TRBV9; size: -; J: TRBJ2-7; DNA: TGTGCCAGCAGCGTAGCCGACACTCCTTGGGAGCAGTACTTC; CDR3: CASSVADTPWEQYF
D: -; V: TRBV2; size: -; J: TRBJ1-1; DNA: TGTGCCAGCAGTGAAGTTGATGAAGCTTTCTTT; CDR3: CASSEVDEAFF
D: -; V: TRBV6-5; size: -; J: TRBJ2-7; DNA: TGTGCCAGCAGAATTCTAGCGTCCTACGAGCAGTACTTC; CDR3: CASRILASYEQYF
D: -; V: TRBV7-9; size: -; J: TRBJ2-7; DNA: TGTGCCAGCAGCACCGGAGGGTCCGTACTCGAGCAGTACTTC; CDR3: CASSTGGSVLEQYF
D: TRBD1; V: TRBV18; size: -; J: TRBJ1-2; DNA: TGTGCCAGCTCACCTATGACAGGGTTGTTGGGCTACACCTTC; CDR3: CASSPMTGLLGYTF
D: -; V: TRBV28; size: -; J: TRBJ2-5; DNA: TGTGCCAGCAGGAAACGACTAGTCCGGGAGACCCAGTACTTC; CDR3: CASRKRLVRETQYF
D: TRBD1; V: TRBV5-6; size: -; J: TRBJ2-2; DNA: TGTGCCAGCAACTACAGGGGGTTGAGCACCGGGGAGCTGTTTTTT; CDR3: CASNYRGLSTGELFF
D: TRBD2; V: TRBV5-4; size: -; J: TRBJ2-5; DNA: TGTGCCAGCAGCTCCCAAGCGGGGGGGCCGGAAGAGACCCAGTACTTC; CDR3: CASSSQAGGPEETQYF
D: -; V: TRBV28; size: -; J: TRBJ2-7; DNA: TGTGCCAGCAGACATACCGAGCAGTACTTC; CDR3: CASRHTEQYF
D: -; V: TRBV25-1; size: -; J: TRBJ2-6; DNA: TGTGCCAGCAGTGAAGCGCCACAAATCTCTGGGGCCAACGTCCTGACTTTC; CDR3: CASSEAPQISGANVLTF
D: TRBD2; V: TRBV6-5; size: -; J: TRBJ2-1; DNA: TGTGCCAGCAGTTACGGATGGCCTAGCGGGAGTGAGCAGTTCTTC; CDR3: CASSYGWPSGSEQFF
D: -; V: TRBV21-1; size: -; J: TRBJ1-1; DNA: TGTGCCAGCAGCAAAAACGGAGTAGCGGCACAGGACAATAACACTGAAGCTTTCTTT; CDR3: CASSKNGVAAQDNNTEAFF
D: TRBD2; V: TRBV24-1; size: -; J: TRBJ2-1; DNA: TGTGCCACCAGTGACCGAGGACTAGCCCGAGCCAATGAGCAGTTCTTC; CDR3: CATSDRGLARANEQFF
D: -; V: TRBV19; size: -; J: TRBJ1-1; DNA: TGTGCCAGTACGAGGGCGAACACTGAAGCTTTCTTT; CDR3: CASTRANTEAFF